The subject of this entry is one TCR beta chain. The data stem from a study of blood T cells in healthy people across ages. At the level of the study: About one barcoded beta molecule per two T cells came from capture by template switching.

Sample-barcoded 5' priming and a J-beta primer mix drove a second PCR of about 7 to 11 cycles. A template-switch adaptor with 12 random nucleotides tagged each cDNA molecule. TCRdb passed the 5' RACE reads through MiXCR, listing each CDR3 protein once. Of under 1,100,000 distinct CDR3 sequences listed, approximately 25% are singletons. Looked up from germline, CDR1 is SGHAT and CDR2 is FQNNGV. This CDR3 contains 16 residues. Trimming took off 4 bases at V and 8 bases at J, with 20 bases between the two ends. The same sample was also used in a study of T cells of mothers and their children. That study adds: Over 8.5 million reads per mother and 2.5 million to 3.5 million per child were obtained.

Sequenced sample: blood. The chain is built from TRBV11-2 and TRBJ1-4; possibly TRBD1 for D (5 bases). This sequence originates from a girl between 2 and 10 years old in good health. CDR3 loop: CASSSEEDSGDEKLFF. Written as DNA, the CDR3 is TGTGCCAGCAGCTCAGAGGAAGACAGCGGTGACGAAAAACTGTTTTTT.